This TCR beta chain was found in a study of T cell changes during pregnancy in multiple sclerosis. Trimming removed 4 bases from V and 0 bases from J; junction bases left unmatched: 7. Germline V gives CDR1 SGHNT, CDR2 YYREEE (reference sequence). The CDR3 spans 15 residues. Sequencing was performed with immunoSEQ multiplex PCR; in TCRdb, only in-frame clones are kept and a portion is missing. The sample yields about 70,000 clones, about 90% seen once. The source is a female donor with multiple sclerosis, enrolled in a pregnancy study. Specimen: peripheral blood, collected in the first trimester of pregnancy. V usage is TRBV5-4 and J usage is TRBJ2-7; 7 bases align to TRBD1. Here the CDR3 reads CASSGSRGPSYEQYF. In DNA, the CDR3 is TGTGCCAGCAGCGGCTCAAGGGGGCCCTCCTACGAGCAGTACTTC.